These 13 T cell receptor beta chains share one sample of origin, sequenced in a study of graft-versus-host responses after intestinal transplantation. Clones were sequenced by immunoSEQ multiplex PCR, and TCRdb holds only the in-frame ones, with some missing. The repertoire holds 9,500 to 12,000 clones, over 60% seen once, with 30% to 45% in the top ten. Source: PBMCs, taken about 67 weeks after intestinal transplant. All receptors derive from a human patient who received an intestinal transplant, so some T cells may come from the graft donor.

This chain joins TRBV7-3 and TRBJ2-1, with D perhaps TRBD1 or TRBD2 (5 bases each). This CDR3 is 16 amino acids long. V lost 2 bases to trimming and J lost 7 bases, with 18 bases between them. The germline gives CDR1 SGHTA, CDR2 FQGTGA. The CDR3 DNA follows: TGTGCCAGCAGCTTAGGCAGGGACCGTACGGGGAATGAGCAGTTCTTC. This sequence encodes CASSLGRDRTGNEQFF.

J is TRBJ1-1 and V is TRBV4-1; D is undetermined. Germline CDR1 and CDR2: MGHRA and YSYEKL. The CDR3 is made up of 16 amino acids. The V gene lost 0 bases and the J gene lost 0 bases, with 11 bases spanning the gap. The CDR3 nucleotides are TGCGCCAGCAGCCAAGATCGAGACACTTTGAACACTGAAGCTTTCTTT. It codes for CASSQDRDTLNTEAFF.

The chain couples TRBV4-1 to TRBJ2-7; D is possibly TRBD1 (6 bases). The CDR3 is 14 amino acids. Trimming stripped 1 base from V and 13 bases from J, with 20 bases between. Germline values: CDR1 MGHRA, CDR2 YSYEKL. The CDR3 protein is CASSQGQAGALQYF. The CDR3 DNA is TGCGCCAGCAGCCAAGGACAGGCAGGAGCTCTCCAATACTTC.

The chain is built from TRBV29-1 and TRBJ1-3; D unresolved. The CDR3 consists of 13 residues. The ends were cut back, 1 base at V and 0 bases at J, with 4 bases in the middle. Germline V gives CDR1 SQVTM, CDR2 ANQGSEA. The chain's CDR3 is CSVEANSGNTIYF. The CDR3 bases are TGCAGCGTTGAAGCGAACTCTGGAAACACCATATATTTT. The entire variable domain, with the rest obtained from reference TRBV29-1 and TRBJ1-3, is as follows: SAVISQKPSRDICQRGTSLTIQCQVDSQVTMMFWYRQQPGQSLTLIATANQGSEATYESGFVIDKFPISRPNLTFSTLTVSNMSPEDSSIYLCSVEANSGNTIYFGEGSWLTVV.

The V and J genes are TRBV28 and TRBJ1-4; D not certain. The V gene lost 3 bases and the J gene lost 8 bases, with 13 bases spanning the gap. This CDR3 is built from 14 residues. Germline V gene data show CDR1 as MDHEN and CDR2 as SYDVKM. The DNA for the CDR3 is TGTGCCAGCAGTTTTTCAGGTCAGAGAGAAAAACTGTTTTTT. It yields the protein CASSFSGQREKLFF.

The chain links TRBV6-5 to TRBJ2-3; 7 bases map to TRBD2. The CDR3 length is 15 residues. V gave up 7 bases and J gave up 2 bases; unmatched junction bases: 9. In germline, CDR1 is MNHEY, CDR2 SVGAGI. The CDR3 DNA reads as TGTGCCAGCAATGAGGCTAGCGGACACACAGATACGCAGTATTTT. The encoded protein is CASNEASGHTDTQYF.

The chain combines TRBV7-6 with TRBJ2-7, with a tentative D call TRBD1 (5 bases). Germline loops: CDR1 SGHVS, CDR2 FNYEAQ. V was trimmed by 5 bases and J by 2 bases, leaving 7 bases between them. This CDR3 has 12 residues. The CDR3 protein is CASSDSTYEQYF. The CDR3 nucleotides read TGTGCCAGCAGCGACAGCACCTACGAGCAGTACTTC.

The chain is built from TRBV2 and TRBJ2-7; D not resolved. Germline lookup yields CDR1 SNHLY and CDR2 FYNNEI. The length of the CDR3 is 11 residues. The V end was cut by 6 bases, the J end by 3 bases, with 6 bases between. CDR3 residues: CASRGFYEQYF. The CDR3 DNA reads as TGTGCCAGCAGGGGATTCTACGAGCAGTACTTC. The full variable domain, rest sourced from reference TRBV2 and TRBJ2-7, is EPEVTQTPSHQVTQMGQEVILRCVPISNHLYFYWYRQILGQKVEFLVSFYNNEISEKSEIFDDQFSVERPDGSNFTLKIRSTKLEDSAMYFCASRGFYEQYFGPGTRLTVT.

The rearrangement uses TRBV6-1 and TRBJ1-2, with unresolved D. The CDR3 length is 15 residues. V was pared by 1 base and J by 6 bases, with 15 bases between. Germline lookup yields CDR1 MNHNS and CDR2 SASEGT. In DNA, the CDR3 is TGTGCCAGCAGTGAAGTGGCCGTAAGGAGGGATGGCTACACCTTC. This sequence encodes CASSEVAVRRDGYTF.

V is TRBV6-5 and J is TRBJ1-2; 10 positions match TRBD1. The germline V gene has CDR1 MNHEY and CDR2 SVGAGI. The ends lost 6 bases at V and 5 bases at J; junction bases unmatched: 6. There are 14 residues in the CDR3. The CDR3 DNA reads TGTGCCAGCAGACGACAGGGGGCTCGGTATGGCTACACCTTC. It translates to CASRRQGARYGYTF.

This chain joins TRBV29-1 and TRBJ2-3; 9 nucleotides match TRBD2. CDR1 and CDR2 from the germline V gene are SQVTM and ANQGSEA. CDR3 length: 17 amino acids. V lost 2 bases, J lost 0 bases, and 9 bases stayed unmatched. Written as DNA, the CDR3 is TGCAGCGTTGAAAGCTCCGGGACTAGCTCCAGCACAGATACGCAGTATTTT. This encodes CSVESSGTSSSTDTQYF.

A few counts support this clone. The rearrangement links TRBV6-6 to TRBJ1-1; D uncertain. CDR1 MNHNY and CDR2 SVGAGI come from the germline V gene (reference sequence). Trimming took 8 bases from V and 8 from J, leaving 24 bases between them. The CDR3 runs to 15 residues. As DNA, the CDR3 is TGTGCCAGCTGGACCCGGGGTCTGGATCTATCCGAAGCTTTCTTT. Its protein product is CASWTRGLDLSEAFF.

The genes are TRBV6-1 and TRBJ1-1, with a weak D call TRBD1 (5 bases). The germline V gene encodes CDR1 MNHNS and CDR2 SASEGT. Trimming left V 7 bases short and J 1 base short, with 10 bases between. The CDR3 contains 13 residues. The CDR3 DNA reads TGTGCCAGCACTAGCAGGGCGAACACTGAAGCTTTCTTT. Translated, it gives CASTSRANTEAFF.